The 32 T cell receptor beta chains given below trace back to one sample, sequenced in a study of breast tumors, draining lymph nodes, adjacent tissues. MiXCR, applied by TCRdb to the multiplex PCR reads, yields one record per CDR3 protein. Here the sample spans approximately 230,000 distinct CDR3 sequences, less than 35% being singletons. Breast cancer patients provided tissue from their axillary draining lymph nodes. The sample consisted of axillary lymph node tissue. All receptors come from a female donor with breast cancer. Some clones in this sample may be carry-over from other donors' samples.

V and J are TRBV24-1 and TRBJ2-2; TRBD1 matches at 7 bases. With 10 bases clipped from V and 7 bases from J, the junction kept 2 bases outside the gene matches. The CDR3 is 11 amino acids. Germline CDR1 and CDR2: KGHDR and SFDVKD. The CDR3 loop is CATQGVGELFF. CDR3 DNA sequence: TGTGCCACGCAGGGGGTCGGGGAGCTGTTTTTT.

The chain has TRBV2 and TRBJ2-3, with 9 bases fitting TRBD1. The V and J ends lost 7 bases and 2 bases, in that order; junction bases with no gene match: 10. Germline values: CDR1 SNHLY, CDR2 FYNNEI. The length of the CDR3 is 16 residues. Here the CDR3 DNA reads TGTGCCAGCAATGACAGGGGGGAGGGCTCCACAGATACGCAGTATTTT. Translated, it gives CASNDRGEGSTDTQYF.

This clonotype was seen just once. The genes are TRBV20-1 and TRBJ2-3; 11 bases line up with TRBD2. CDR1 is DFQATT and CDR2 is SNEGSKA in the germline V gene (reference sequence). There are 16 residues in the CDR3. V was clipped by 1 base and J by 2 bases; unmatched bases: 5. The CDR3 DNA is TGCAGTGCTAGAGCAATAGCGGGGGGGTTCACAGATACGCAGTATTTT. Translated: CSARAIAGGFTDTQYF.

At least ten counts were recorded for this clonotype. The chain couples TRBV2 to TRBJ2-5, with D tentatively TRBD1 or TRBD2 (6 bases each). V was pared by 8 bases and J by 1 base, with 11 bases between. Germline-derived CDR1 and CDR2 are SNHLY and FYNNEI. This CDR3 spans 13 amino acids. The CDR3 DNA is TGTGCCAGCGGGGGCGGGACCCAAGAGACCCAGTACTTC. The encoded protein is CASGGGTQETQYF.

This clonotype was detected a few times. A much larger clone lies a single base off, so this may be a read error. The missing conserved phenylalanine or tryptophan at the end of this CDR3 makes a read error likely. The rearrangement links TRBV7-9 to TRBJ2-7; D not resolved. V gave up 0 bases and J gave up 0 bases, with 6 bases separating them. The CDR3 totals 14 residues. CDR1 and CDR2 from the germline V gene are SEHNR and FQNEAQ (reference sequence). In DNA, the CDR3 is TGTGCCAGCAGCTTAGCCCGGAGCTCCTACGAGCAGTACCTC. Translating gives CASSLARSSYEQYL.

This clonotype has at least ten counts. This chain links TRBV20-1 with TRBJ2-3; weak D call: TRBD1 (5 bases). Deletions cut 1 base from V and 2 bases from J, with 22 bases between. The CDR3 length is 18 residues. CDR1 and CDR2 (germline): DFQATT, SNEGSKA (reference sequence). CDR3 region: CSARGGVRVGRNTDTQYF. The DNA for the CDR3 is TGCAGTGCTAGAGGTGGAGTCAGGGTGGGAAGGAACACAGATACGCAGTATTTT.

Remarks on this clonotype: A much larger clone sits a single nucleotide away, making a read error possible. The chain employs TRBV6-5 and TRBJ2-7; 11 nucleotides line up with TRBD2. Germline V lookup: CDR1 MNHEY, CDR2 SVGAGI. CDR3 length equals 15 residues. The V gene end was trimmed by 6 bases and the J gene end by 6 bases; junction bases not matched to a gene: 10. This CDR3 is CASRPLAGGPGEQYF. The CDR3, as DNA: TGTGCCAGCAGGCCATTAGCGGGAGGGCCGGGCGAGCAGTACTTC.

Ten or more counts support this clonotype. The chain couples TRBV20-1 to TRBJ1-2, with 7 bases that match TRBD1. V shed 3 bases, J shed 3 bases, and the junction held 4 bases outside the gene matches. Germline CDR1 reads DFQATT; CDR2 reads SNEGSKA (reference sequence). This CDR3 is built from 13 residues. CDR3 nucleotide sequence: TGCAGTGCTAGGGGGGACAGAGACTATGGCTACACCTTC. Translated, it gives CSARGDRDYGYTF.

The genes are TRBV5-1 and TRBJ2-7; D might be TRBD2 (6 bases). Trimming took 4 bases from V and 5 from J, leaving 7 bases between them. The CDR3 is made up of 11 amino acids. In germline, CDR1 is SGHRS, CDR2 YFSETQ. CDR3 coding DNA: TGCGCCAGCAGCGGAGGGAACGAGCAGTACTTC. Protein: CASSGGNEQYF.

This clonotype was seen repeatedly, ten times or more. This rearrangement joins TRBV15 to TRBJ2-5, with unresolved D. The CDR3 loop spans 16 amino acids. With 0 bases removed from V and 5 bases from J, the gap between germline ends came to 16 bases. Germline CDR1 LNHNV, CDR2 YYDKDF (reference sequence). CDR3 amino acids: CATSRDIGPSRETQYF. DNA of the CDR3: TGTGCCACCAGCAGAGATATAGGGCCCAGCAGGGAGACCCAGTACTTC.

About this clonotype itself: A much larger clone lies a single base off, so this may be a read error. CDR3 sequence reads: CSASPGGGDAYTF. DNA of the CDR3: TGCAGTGCTAGTCCGGGCGGGGGAGATGCCTACACCTTC. The chain combines TRBV20-1 with TRBJ1-2; a weak D match, TRBD1 (5 bases). Trimming pared 3 bases from V and 10 bases from J, leaving 18 bases between. The CDR3 is 13 residues long. From germline, CDR1 is DFQATT and CDR2 SNEGSKA (reference sequence).

This clonotype was seen repeatedly, ten times or more. The rearrangement joins TRBV11-2 to TRBJ2-5; D gene ambiguous. The CDR3 covers 13 residues. The V gene's germline CDR1 is SGHAT and CDR2 FQNNGV. The V gene lost 3 bases and the J gene lost 4 bases, with 9 bases spanning the gap. In DNA, the CDR3 is TGTGCCAGCAGCTTGAGGATAGGAGAGACCCAGTACTTC. Its translation is CASSLRIGETQYF. Filled out from reference TRBV11-2 and TRBJ2-5, the complete variable domain reads EAGVAQSPRYKIIEKRQSVAFWCNPISGHATLYWYQQILGQGPKLLIQFQNNGVVDDSQLPKDRFSAERLKGVDSTLKIQPAKLEDSAVYLCASSLRIGETQYFGPGTRLLVL.

This clonotype showed up many times. V is TRBV5-5 and J is TRBJ1-5, with D possibly matching TRBD1 (6 bases). Germline values: CDR1 SGHKS, CDR2 YYEKEE (reference sequence). CDR3 length: 14 amino acids. Between the trimmed V and J ends, which lost 2 bases and 8 bases, there was a span of 14 bases. The CDR3 sequence is CASSLARGPEPQHF. CDR3 nucleotides: TGTGCCAGCAGCTTAGCTCGGGGGCCGGAGCCCCAGCATTTT.

This clonotype has more than one count but fewer than ten. A much larger clone is a single base away; this may be a read error. V and J are TRBV5-4 and TRBJ1-2; TRBD1 might be the D (5 bases). The CDR3 contains 17 residues. The germline V gene encodes CDR1 SGHNT and CDR2 YYREEE (reference sequence). Trimming stripped 0 bases from V and 2 bases from J, with 17 bases between. CDR3 in amino acids: CASSLGPTGRANYGYTF. In DNA, the CDR3 is TGTGCCAGCAGCTTGGGTCCGACGGGCAGGGCCAACTATGGCTACACCTTC.

The chain has TRBV6-1 and TRBJ1-5; 10 bases line up with TRBD1. Germline-derived CDR1 and CDR2 are MNHNS and SASEGT. The CDR3 loop spans 17 amino acids. The V gene end was trimmed by 2 bases and the J gene end by 4 bases; junction bases not matched to a gene: 8. This chain's CDR3 is CASSERQGAWDNQPQHF. CDR3 DNA: TGTGCCAGCAGTGAAAGACAGGGGGCATGGGATAATCAGCCCCAGCATTTT.

In its sample, this clonotype was seen many times. The rearrangement uses TRBV2 and TRBJ2-2; D uncertain. The CDR3 length is 13 residues. The germline CDR1 and CDR2 sequences are SNHLY and FYNNEI. V lost 6 bases and J 5 bases, leaving 10 bases between the germline ends. The CDR3 reads CASSDSRTGELFF. The CDR3 DNA is TGTGCCAGCAGCGATTCAAGAACCGGGGAGCTGTTTTTT. Drawing the rest from reference TRBV2 and TRBJ2-2, the complete variable domain is EPEVTQTPSHQVTQMGQEVILRCVPISNHLYFYWYRQILGQKVEFLVSFYNNEISEKSEIFDDQFSVERPDGSNFTLKIRSTKLEDSAMYFCASSDSRTGELFFGEGSRLTVL.

The chain joins TRBV10-3 to TRBJ1-2; 10 bases map to TRBD1. Per the germline V gene, CDR1 is ENHRY and CDR2 is SYGVKD. With V trimmed by 4 bases and J by 7 bases, 6 bases remained unmatched. This CDR3 has 14 amino acids. The chain's CDR3 is CAISAPTGGFGYTF. CDR3 nucleotide sequence: TGTGCCATCAGTGCCCCGACAGGGGGCTTTGGCTACACCTTC.

Concerning this clonotype: Possible read error: a much larger clone is one base away. No conserved phenylalanine or tryptophan ends this CDR3, so it is likely a read error. The V and J genes are TRBV12-3 or TRBV12-4 and TRBJ2-1; D is uncertain. Trimming pared 7 bases from V and 1 base from J, leaving 11 bases between. The CDR3 consists of 14 residues. The CDR3 reads CASKLSSSYNEQFL. The CDR3 coding sequence is TGTGCCAGCAAACTTTCGAGTTCCTACAATGAGCAGTTCCTC.

This clonotype showed up just a few times. Possible read error: a much larger clone is one base away. This sequence joins TRBV14 and TRBJ1-3; 11 positions agree with TRBD1. CDR1 is SGHDN, CDR2 FVKESK, per germline. CDR3 length equals 17 residues. The CDR3 DNA is TGTGCCAGCAGCCCTACGGGACAGGGGGGATTTGGAACCACCATATATTTT. This translates into CASSPTGQGGFGTTIYF. The whole variable domain, filled in from reference TRBV14 and TRBJ1-3, reads EAGVTQFPSHSVIEKGQTVTLRCDPISGHDNLYWYRRVMGKEIKFLLHFVKESKQDESGMPNNRFLAERTGGTYSTLKVQPAELEDSGVYFCASSPTGQGGFGTTIYFGEGSWLTVV.

The chain is built from TRBV19 and TRBJ2-5; the D call may be TRBD1 or TRBD2 (5 bases each). Trimming took 6 bases from V and 0 from J, leaving 11 bases between them. The CDR3 has 14 amino acids. The germline CDR1 and CDR2 sequences are LNHDA and SQIVND (reference sequence). The CDR3 bases are TGTGCCAGTAGGGTCCGAGGGGACCAAGAGACCCAGTACTTC. Its protein is CASRVRGDQETQYF.

The chain is built from TRBV9 and TRBJ1-2, with TRBD1 matching 10 bases. The CDR3 extends over 15 amino acids. The trim removed 2 bases at V and 5 bases at J, leaving 6 bases unmatched. Germline CDR1 SGDLS, CDR2 YYNGEE. CDR3 nucleotides: TGTGCCAGCAGCGTTGGGACAGGGGAGGGTTATGGCTACACCTTC. This codes for CASSVGTGEGYGYTF.

As to this clonotype: A read error may be the cause here, since a much bigger clone is one base away. The chain employs TRBV19 and TRBJ2-5; D remains ambiguous. The CDR3 length is 17 residues. Germline V gene data show CDR1 as LNHDA and CDR2 as SQIVND (reference sequence). The CDR3 is CASSISALGFAEETQSF. The CDR3 coding sequence is TGTGCCAGTAGTATTTCGGCCTTAGGATTCGCAGAAGAGACCCAGTCCTTC. Complete variable domain (other parts from reference TRBV19 and TRBJ2-5): DGGITQSPKYLFRKEGQNVTLSCEQNLNHDAMYWYRQDPGQGLRLIYYSQIVNDFQKGDIAEGYSVSREKKESFPLTVTSAQKNPTAFYLCASSISALGFAEETQSFGPGTRLLVL.

This clonotype was observed at least ten times. V and J are TRBV5-1 and TRBJ2-1, with TRBD2 matching over 9 bases. Trimming cost V 4 bases and J 5 bases; bases outside gene matches: 13. In germline, CDR1 is SGHRS, CDR2 YFSETQ. CDR3 length: 17 amino acids. This CDR3 reads CASSPLVLAGVDNEQFF. The CDR3 DNA reads as TGCGCCAGCAGCCCCCTCGTATTAGCGGGAGTGGACAATGAGCAGTTCTTC. Full variable domain (missing parts from reference TRBV5-1 and TRBJ2-1): KAGVTQTPRYLIKTRGQQVTLSCSPISGHRSVSWYQQTPGQGLQFLFEYFSETQRNKGNFPGRFSGRQFSNSRSEMNVSTLELGDSALYLCASSPLVLAGVDNEQFFGPGTRLTVL.

This clonotype was observed many times. The V call is TRBV19, the J call TRBJ2-1; 9 bases align to TRBD2. V lost 1 base and J lost 6; bases outside the gene matches: 4. CDR1 LNHDA and CDR2 SQIVND come from the germline V gene (reference sequence). CDR3 length: 15 residues. The CDR3 here is CASSIVAGGRNEQFF. CDR3 sequence (DNA): TGTGCCAGTAGTATAGTTGCGGGAGGGCGCAATGAGCAGTTCTTC.

This clonotype was observed many times. The chain employs TRBV7-9 and TRBJ1-3, with TRBD1 matching over 10 bases. This CDR3 is 16 amino acids long. The ends lost 3 bases at V and 4 bases at J; junction bases unmatched: 6. CDR1 is SEHNR, CDR2 FQNEAQ, per germline (reference sequence). CDR3 residues: CASSFMTGGKGNTIYF. The CDR3 region has the DNA TGTGCCAGCAGCTTCATGACAGGGGGCAAGGGAAACACCATATATTTT.

Points on this clonotype: This could be a read error, since a much larger clone is one nucleotide away. The chain links TRBV18 to TRBJ2-1; TRBD2 matches 8 bases. The germline V gene has CDR1 KGHSH and CDR2 LQKENI. This CDR3 spans 14 amino acids. The CDR3, as DNA: TGTGCCAGCTCACCCCGGGAGGGAGCCAATGAGCAGTCCTTC. Its translation is CASSPREGANEQSF.

Comments on this clonotype: A read error may produce the germline difference seen at one junction end. The chain links TRBV2 to TRBJ2-3; 9 nucleotides align to TRBD2. CDR3 length equals 16 residues. Germline lookup yields CDR1 SNHLY and CDR2 FYNNEI. CDR3 region: CAGSDISGGLLDTQYF. The CDR3 DNA reads as TGTGCCGGCAGTGATATTAGCGGGGGTCTCTTGGATACGCAGTATTTT. The full variable domain, rest sourced from reference TRBV2 and TRBJ2-3, is EPEVTQTPSHQVTQMGQEVILRCVPISNHLYFYWYRQILGQKVEFLVSFYNNEISEKSEIFDDQFSVERPDGSNFTLKIRSTKLEDSAMYFCAGSDISGGLLDTQYFGPGTRLTVL.

This clonotype was seen ten or more times. The chain joins TRBV19 to TRBJ1-3; TRBD1 matches at 7 bases. With V trimmed by 5 bases and J by 0 bases, 4 bases remained unmatched. Germline lookup yields CDR1 LNHDA and CDR2 SQIVND (reference sequence). The length of the CDR3 is 15 residues. CDR3 sequence reads: CASSFGQASGNTIYF. The CDR3 DNA is TGTGCCAGTAGTTTCGGACAGGCCTCTGGAAACACCATATATTTT.

Points on this clonotype: A read error is likely, as this CDR3 ends without the conserved phenylalanine or tryptophan. The V call is TRBV2, the J call TRBJ2-5; D gene unclear. CDR3 length: 10 residues. Germline values: CDR1 SNHLY, CDR2 FYNNEI. V lost 3 bases to trimming and J lost 11 bases, with 7 bases between them. The CDR3 DNA sequence: TGTGCCAGCAGTGATTCAGGACAGTACTAC. Translated, it gives CASSDSGQYY.

Ten or more counts support this clonotype. The chain has TRBV28 and TRBJ2-7; TRBD2 agrees at 11 bases. This CDR3 has 18 residues. The V gene end was trimmed by 3 bases and the J gene end by 4 bases; junction bases not matched to a gene: 14. CDR1 and CDR2 (germline): MDHEN, SYDVKM. The CDR3 loop is CASSLGLGGLAGFYEQYF. DNA of the CDR3: TGTGCCAGCAGTTTGGGACTCGGAGGACTAGCGGGCTTTTACGAGCAGTACTTC.

This clonotype was found many times. J is TRBJ2-1 and V is TRBV5-6; D unclear. Trimming stripped 1 base from V and 7 bases from J, with 6 bases between. The germline V gene has CDR1 SGHDT and CDR2 YYEEEE. CDR3 length equals 12 residues. The CDR3 sequence is CASSLIQNEQFF. CDR3 in DNA: TGTGCCAGCAGCTTGATCCAGAATGAGCAGTTCTTC.

The chain has TRBV12-3 or TRBV12-4 and TRBJ2-3; 8 bases map to TRBD2. J gave up 5 bases and V 6 bases, and 10 bases lay outside the gene matches. This CDR3 has 15 residues. DNA of the CDR3: TGTGCCAGCAGCGTCGCGCGGGGGGCTCAAGATACGCAGTATTTT. Translated, it gives CASSVARGAQDTQYF.